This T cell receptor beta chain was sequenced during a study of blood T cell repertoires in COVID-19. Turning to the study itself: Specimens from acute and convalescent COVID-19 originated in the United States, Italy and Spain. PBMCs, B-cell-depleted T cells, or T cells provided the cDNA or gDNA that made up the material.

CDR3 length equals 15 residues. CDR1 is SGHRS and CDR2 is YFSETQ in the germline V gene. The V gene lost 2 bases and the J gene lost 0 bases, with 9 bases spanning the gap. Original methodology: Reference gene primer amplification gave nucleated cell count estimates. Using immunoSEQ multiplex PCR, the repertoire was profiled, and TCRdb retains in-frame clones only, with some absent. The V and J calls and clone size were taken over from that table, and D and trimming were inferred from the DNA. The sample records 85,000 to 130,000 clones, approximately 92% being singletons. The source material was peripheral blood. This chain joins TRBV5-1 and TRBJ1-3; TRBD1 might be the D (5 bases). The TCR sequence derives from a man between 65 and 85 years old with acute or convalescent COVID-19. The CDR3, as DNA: TGCGCCAGCAGCTTTGGGGGGATCTCTGGAAACACCATATATTTT. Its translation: CASSFGGISGNTIYF. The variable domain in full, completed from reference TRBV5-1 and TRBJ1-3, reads KAGVTQTPRYLIKTRGQQVTLSCSPISGHRSVSWYQQTPGQGLQFLFEYFSETQRNKGNFPGRFSGRQFSNSRSEMNVSTLELGDSALYLCASSFGGISGNTIYFGEGSWLTVV.